This T cell receptor beta chain was retrieved from a study of human T cells and chemical hapten exposure (dated by TCRdb to the early 2020s). In terms of the full investigation: For sensitization, 2% DPC in acetone was applied to a 2 cm by 2 cm area of upper inner arm skin. Throughout the study period of about 23 weeks, patients also received therapeutic DPC doses to the scalp every week. Patch testing was performed on the upper back with Finn chambers containing 0.01% DPC, and the patch tests were scored after 6 days according to International Contact Dermatitis Research Group standards. Alopecia areata with under or over 50% scalp involvement, alopecia totalis and alopecia universalis were represented in the patient cohort, which was mostly female. Libraries were combined into a pool for sequencing, and differences in TCR yield between samples came mainly from small differences in library volumes within the pool. This study followed changes in the peripheral blood TCR repertoire in vivo during primary and secondary sensitization of alopecia patients to the hapten diphenylcyclopropenone (DPC). Blood was sampled from patients pre-sensitization (week 0) and at 2, 6 and about 24 weeks after DPC sensitization. About 30 alopecia patients provided blood for TCR sequencing at one to four time points (pre-sensitization, 2, 6 and 24 weeks).

Spanning cysteine to phenylalanine, the CDR3 consists of 17 amino acids. Only CDR3 DNA remains: 51 bases, in frame from the first base. The germline V gene yields MDHEN for CDR1 and SYDVKM for CDR2. Unmatched junction bases come to 6, with V trimmed by 5 bases and J by 1 base. Library generation was performed with RACE. The reads were generated on a NextSeq 500. Library preparation attached unique molecular identifiers to individual cDNA molecules for quantitative, reproducible TCR counting. Each blood RNA sample was used to sequence both TCR alpha and TCR beta chains. The paper's processing steps were these. Samples had a median of approximately 93,000 TCRs, with a range from about 23,224 to 750,000. The Decombinator software suite was used to annotate V, J and CDR3 in the TCR reads. For PS versus PT1 abundance plots, all samples were subsampled to the same number of TCRs (28,000). Expanded TCRs were defined as absent before sensitization and observed at least eight times at the 2-week time point. TCRdb applied fastp at Q25 and MiXCR to the public reads, then kept only in-frame beta chains. Each record represents a unique CDR3 protein, reported with the most common genes and DNA among its rows. TCRdb's processing, not the study's, gives the V and J calls here. This sample lists a few hundred thousand distinct CDR3 sequences; about 6% were detected once. Clones ranked in the top ten supply around 5.6% of the sample.

On this clonotype itself: The target of this receptor is not known. The record has no base qualities; no much larger clone is one base away.

Points the paper makes about the study in general: No change with DPC sensitization was found in the number of TCRs above 1 in 1000 frequency, and no evidence of global repertoire structure alterations was found. Because every patient had alopecia, a presumed autoimmune disease, the patients' immune response might differ from that of healthy individuals. After repeated subsampling, the strength of the expansion versus patch-test correlation and the threshold at which it became significant changed. Significantly more large CDR3 similarity clusters were formed by expanded TCRs than by pre-sensitization or healthy control sets, consistent with antigen-driven responses. A positive correlation was found between the number of PT1 expanded TCRs and patch test score, with significance reached at thresholds 8, 16 and 32 but not 4.

What this sample's time point label stands for: patch test 2, 6 weeks after DPC sensitization. Interpreted using the paper, the treatment or condition label stands for: therapeutic diphenylcyclopropenone sensitization with weekly scalp DPC. Blood at each patch-test visit was drawn before the patch test was applied. Patients were considered eligible if aged 18 to 70, diagnosed with alopecia and deemed suitable for DPC therapy, and patients were excluded if pregnant. Unfractionated whole blood was collected in Tempus Blood RNA tubes, and total RNA was extracted from that blood. Recombination linked TRBV28 to TRBJ1-3, and TRBD1 aligns with 12 junction nucleotides. The sequencing here drew on whole blood, taken in connection with sensitization to the hapten diphenylcyclopropenone (DPC). This clonotype originated in a woman under 30 with alopecia areata. Some clones in this sample may be carry-over from other donors' samples. The DNA sequence follows: TGTGCCAGCAGTCCCGGGACAGGGGGCTGGTCTGGAAACACCATATATTTT. It translates as CASSPGTGGWSGNTIYF.